The clone carrying this TCR beta chain was found a few times. Its antigen is unidentified. From the 5' RACE reads, TCRdb called clonotypes with MiXCR, one entry per CDR3 protein. The sample lists approximately 550,000 distinct CDR3 sequences; more than 9.5% were seen once. These data belong to a study of CD8 T cells in ankylosing spondylitis. CDR3 length: 18 residues. V shed 0 bases and J shed 0 bases, with 13 bases lying between them. Looked up from germline, CDR1 is SGHRS and CDR2 is YFSETQ. Notes on the study in general: What seemed typical of ankylosing spondylitis blood was a TCR beta motif built from about eight highly homologous variants. Prior literature has documented some motif variants in synovial fluid and blood from reactive arthritis.

This rearrangement joins TRBV5-1 to TRBJ1-6, with D unresolved. This clonotype was sampled from a male donor with ankylosing spondylitis. Material: blood, either unsorted or a sorted T cell fraction (not recorded which). CDR3 bases: TGCGCCAGCAGCTTGGTCGGGCGGACCAGCTCCTATAATTCACCCCTCCACTTT. It translates to CASSLVGRTSSYNSPLHF.